The 24 T cell receptor beta chains below were found in one sample sequenced in a study of blood T cell repertoires in COVID-19. TCRdb keeps only in-frame clones here, not all; method: immunoSEQ multiplex PCR. Here the sample spans under 300,000 clones, 85% to 90% being singletons. The sequencing sample was made of PBMCs or T cells enriched from blood (not recorded which). These receptor sequences come from a woman aged 45-60 years who had recovered from COVID-19.

DNA of the CDR3: TGCGCCAGCAGCCAAGGAGGTCAGAGGAAAGAGACCCAGTACTTC. It translates to CASSQGGQRKETQYF. The genes are TRBV4-1 and TRBJ2-5, with D hard to call. Germline V gives CDR1 MGHRA, CDR2 YSYEKL. The V and J ends lost 1 base and 3 bases respectively, with 12 bases between them. The CDR3 runs 15 residues.

This clone occurred once. The rearrangement links TRBV7-8 to TRBJ1-6; 9 bases fit TRBD1. The CDR3 is 15 residues long. The J segment lost 10 bases and the V segment lost 1 base, leaving 5 bases of the junction unmatched. CDR1 and CDR2 (germline): SGHVS, FQNEAQ. CDR3 loop: CASSLDGTGHSPLHF. Written as DNA, the CDR3 is TGTGCCAGCAGCTTAGACGGGACAGGGCACTCACCCCTCCACTTT.

The V call is TRBV19, the J call TRBJ2-3; perhaps TRBD1 as D (5 bases). V shed 6 bases and J shed 4 bases, with 11 bases lying between them. The CDR3 loop spans 13 amino acids. The germline CDR1 and CDR2 sequences are LNHDA and SQIVND (reference sequence). CDR3 residues: CASRGVGPDTQYF. The CDR3 DNA follows: TGTGCCAGTAGAGGGGTAGGGCCAGATACGCAGTATTTT.

This chain connects TRBV6-5 to TRBJ2-7, with D possibly being TRBD1 (8 bases). Germline V gene data show CDR1 as MNHEY and CDR2 as SVGAGI. V shed 8 bases and J shed 6 bases, with 20 bases lying between them. The CDR3 runs 14 residues. Here the CDR3 DNA reads TGTGCCAGCCGATTTACAGGGGGAGGGAGCGAGCAGTACTTC. The encoded protein is CASRFTGGGSEQYF.

The chain couples TRBV6-5 to TRBJ1-3; TRBD1 is a possible D gene (5 bases). CDR1 is MNHEY, CDR2 SVGAGI, per germline. The CDR3 runs 14 residues. The V end was cut by 7 bases, the J end by 2 bases, with 12 bases between. The chain's CDR3 is CASTTQGTGNTIYF. DNA for the CDR3: TGTGCCAGCACCACCCAGGGTACTGGAAACACCATATATTTT.

The chain combines TRBV4-2 with TRBJ2-5, with D possibly TRBD2 on 5 matching bases. Germline CDR1 is LGHNA and CDR2 is YNFKEQ. The CDR3 is 15 amino acids. Trimming stripped 4 bases from V and 5 bases from J, with 17 bases between. In DNA form, the CDR3 reads TGTGCCAGCAGCCCACGGACCGGAGGAATGGAGACCCAGTACTTC. Translated, it gives CASSPRTGGMETQYF.

This clone occurred a few times. V gene TRBV4-3 combines with J gene TRBJ1-4; TRBD1 matches at 7 bases. CDR1 is LGHNA, CDR2 YSLEER, per germline. Germline trimming cut 1 base from V and 7 bases from J; bases unmatched to any gene: 12. CDR3 length equals 17 residues. CDR3 in amino acids: CASSQGTEGTVVEKLFF. CDR3 bases: TGCGCCAGCAGCCAAGGAACAGAAGGGACAGTTGTTGAAAAACTGTTTTTT.

This chain joins TRBV2 and TRBJ2-3, with TRBD2 identical over 12 bases. Germline V CDR1 and CDR2: SNHLY, FYNNEI. The CDR3 covers 15 residues. The ends lost 5 bases at V and 6 bases at J; junction bases unmatched: 6. DNA of the CDR3: TGTGCCAGCAGTTTGCTAGCGGGAGGGGGGGATACGCAGTATTTT. Its translation: CASSLLAGGGDTQYF. The full variable domain, rest sourced from reference TRBV2 and TRBJ2-3, is EPEVTQTPSHQVTQMGQEVILRCVPISNHLYFYWYRQILGQKVEFLVSFYNNEISEKSEIFDDQFSVERPDGSNFTLKIRSTKLEDSAMYFCASSLLAGGGDTQYFGPGTRLTVL.

The chain joins TRBV6-5 to TRBJ1-4; 7 positions match TRBD1. With V trimmed by 6 bases and J by 8 bases, 12 bases remained unmatched. Germline CDR1 is MNHEY and CDR2 is SVGAGI. This CDR3 contains 15 residues. The CDR3 DNA reads TGTGCCAGCAGCCAACTGACAGGGCTGGACGAAAAACTGTTTTTT. Translating gives CASSQLTGLDEKLFF.

J is TRBJ1-4 and V is TRBV5-1; D perhaps matches TRBD1 (6 bases). The CDR3 has 14 residues. Trimming shortened V by 4 bases and J by 2 bases, and 9 bases separated the two germline ends. CDR1 and CDR2 from the germline V gene are SGHRS and YFSETQ. In nucleotides, the CDR3 is TGCGCCAGCAGCAGCCAGGGGACTAATGAAAAACTGTTTTTT. Its translation is CASSSQGTNEKLFF.

This chain joins TRBV6-5 and TRBJ1-3; 7 bases are shared with TRBD1. CDR1 is MNHEY, CDR2 SVGAGI, per germline. This CDR3 is 14 amino acids long. V lost 7 bases, J lost 1 base, and 4 bases stayed unmatched. CDR3 bases: TGTGCCAGCACGGAGGGGGCATCTGGAAACACCATATATTTT. It is translated as CASTEGASGNTIYF.

This chain links TRBV18 with TRBJ1-6; TRBD1 is a possible D gene (6 bases). V lost 2 bases and J 6 bases, leaving 11 bases between the germline ends. CDR1 and CDR2 (germline): KGHSH, LQKENI. The CDR3 spans 15 residues. CDR3 coding DNA: TGTGCCAGCTCACCAGTGGGCAGGGGTAATTCACCCCTCCACTTT. This codes for CASSPVGRGNSPLHF.

This CDR3 reads CASSLGRTGSRSQETQYF. Written as DNA, the CDR3 is TGTGCCAGCAGTCTAGGGAGGACCGGGTCAAGATCCCAAGAGACCCAGTACTTC. This sequence joins TRBV28 and TRBJ2-5; perhaps TRBD2 as D (6 bases). The CDR3 is 18 amino acids. CDR1 and CDR2 (germline): MDHEN, SYDVKM. V dropped 5 bases and J dropped 1 base, with 23 bases sitting between them.

The chain joins TRBV28 to TRBJ1-4, with D possibly TRBD1 on 6 matching bases. The CDR3 runs to 14 residues. Germline V gene lookup returns CDR1 MDHEN and CDR2 SYDVKM. The ends were cut back, 3 bases at V and 8 bases at J, with 13 bases in the middle. The CDR3 DNA is TGTGCCAGCAGTTTCCCAGGGGAGGGCGAAAAACTGTTTTTT. This gives the protein CASSFPGEGEKLFF.

The chain carries TRBV7-9 and TRBJ2-1, with 9 bases lining up with TRBD2. V lost 0 bases and J lost 6; bases outside the gene matches: 3. The CDR3 sequence is 15 residues long. Germline CDR1 is SEHNR and CDR2 is FQNEAQ (reference sequence). The CDR3 DNA reads as TGTGCCAGCAGCTTAGCTAGCGGGAGACTCAATGAGCAGTTCTTC. It yields the protein CASSLASGRLNEQFF.

The V call is TRBV5-1, the J call TRBJ1-1; 11 bases fit TRBD1. The CDR3 is made up of 15 amino acids. CDR1 is SGHRS, CDR2 YFSETQ, per germline. V lost 4 bases and J lost 1; bases outside the gene matches: 3. The CDR3: CASSAGTGGNTEAFF. In DNA, the CDR3 is TGCGCCAGCAGCGCCGGGACAGGGGGGAACACTGAAGCTTTCTTT.

This chain links TRBV6-2 or TRBV6-3 with TRBJ2-1; D is ambiguous. The germline gives CDR1 MNHEY, CDR2 SVGEGT. CDR3 size: 13 residues. Trimming stripped 2 bases from V and 7 bases from J, with 9 bases between. The DNA for the CDR3 is TGTGCCAGCAGTTACGGAGCTCGGAATGAGCAGTTCTTC. Its translation: CASSYGARNEQFF.

This chain connects TRBV9 to TRBJ2-3; 8 bases are a match to TRBD2. CDR1 is SGDLS, CDR2 YYNGEE, per germline. CDR3 length: 17 amino acids. V lost 2 bases and J lost 0; bases outside the gene matches: 8. The CDR3 nucleotides read TGTGCCAGCAGCGTCCCCCGAGCGGGAGTGAGCACAGATACGCAGTATTTT. Protein sequence: CASSVPRAGVSTDTQYF. Using reference TRBV9 and TRBJ2-3 for the parts outside the CDR3, the full variable domain is DSGVTQTPKHLITATGQRVTLRCSPRSGDLSVYWYQQSLDQGLQFLIQYYNGEERAKGNILERFSAQQFPDLHSELNLSSLELGDSALYFCASSVPRAGVSTDTQYFGPGTRLTVL.

V and J are TRBV5-6 and TRBJ1-1; 8 bases are a match to TRBD1. Losses at the gene ends were 4 bases for V and 5 bases for J; bases not matched to a gene: 7. Per germline, CDR1 SGHDT and CDR2 YYEEEE. The CDR3 length is 14 residues. Here the CDR3 reads CASSERQGATEAFF. CDR3 bases: TGTGCCAGCAGCGAGCGCCAGGGGGCTACTGAAGCTTTCTTT.

This clone appeared a single time. The CDR3 bases are TGTGCCAGCAGCAAAAATAGGGAGGGCGGGAACTCCTACAATGAGCAGTTCTTC. It encodes CASSKNREGGNSYNEQFF. The rearrangement joins TRBV21-1 to TRBJ2-1; TRBD2 was called by the table and not checked on the DNA. TRBV21-1 is annotated as a pseudogene. The CDR3 runs 18 residues.

The chain combines TRBV6-6 with TRBJ2-1, with 7 bases that match TRBD2. With 9 bases clipped from V and 8 bases from J, the junction kept 13 bases outside the gene matches. CDR1 is MNHNY, CDR2 SVGAGI, per germline (reference sequence). CDR3 length equals 14 residues. The CDR3 is CASFWRGSGDEQFF. The CDR3 DNA reads TGTGCCAGTTTCTGGCGCGGGAGTGGAGATGAGCAGTTCTTC.

This chain uses TRBV18 with TRBJ2-2; perhaps TRBD1 as D (5 bases). In germline, CDR1 is KGHSH, CDR2 LQKENI. The CDR3 loop spans 14 amino acids. Trimming stripped 3 bases from V and 0 bases from J, with 5 bases between. The CDR3 nucleotides are TGTGCCAGCTCACCGACAGCGAACACCGGGGAGCTGTTTTTT. Protein: CASSPTANTGELFF.

The V gene is TRBV19, the J gene TRBJ2-2; TRBD1 matches 7 bases. This CDR3 comprises 14 residues. The V gene's germline CDR1 is LNHDA and CDR2 SQIVND (reference sequence). With 4 bases clipped from V and 5 bases from J, the junction kept 4 bases outside the gene matches. In nucleotides, the CDR3 is TGTGCCAGTAGTACCGGGACAGCAACCGGGGAGCTGTTTTTT. It translates to CASSTGTATGELFF. Full variable domain (outside the CDR3, taken from reference TRBV19 and TRBJ2-2): DGGITQSPKYLFRKEGQNVTLSCEQNLNHDAMYWYRQDPGQGLRLIYYSQIVNDFQKGDIAEGYSVSREKKESFPLTVTSAQKNPTAFYLCASSTGTATGELFFGEGSRLTVL.

The CDR3 reads CASSYFSSETQYF. CDR3 in DNA: TGTGCCAGCAGTTACTTTTCGTCAGAGACCCAGTACTTC. V gene TRBV6-2 or TRBV6-3 combines with J gene TRBJ2-5; D is undetermined. This CDR3 is built from 13 residues. V was clipped by 1 base and J by 4 bases, with 7 bases between them. Looked up from germline, CDR1 is MNHEY and CDR2 is SVGEGT.